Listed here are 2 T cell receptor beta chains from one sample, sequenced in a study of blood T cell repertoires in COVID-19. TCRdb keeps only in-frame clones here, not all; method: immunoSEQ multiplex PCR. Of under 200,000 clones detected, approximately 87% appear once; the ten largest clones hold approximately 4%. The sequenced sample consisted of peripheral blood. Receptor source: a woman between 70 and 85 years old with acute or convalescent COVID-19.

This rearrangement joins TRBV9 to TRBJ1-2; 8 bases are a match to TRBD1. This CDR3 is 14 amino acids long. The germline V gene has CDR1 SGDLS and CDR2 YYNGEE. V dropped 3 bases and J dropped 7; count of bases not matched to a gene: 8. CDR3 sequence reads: CASSGGQGEFGYTF. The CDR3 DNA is TGTGCCAGCAGCGGAGGACAGGGAGAATTTGGCTACACCTTC.

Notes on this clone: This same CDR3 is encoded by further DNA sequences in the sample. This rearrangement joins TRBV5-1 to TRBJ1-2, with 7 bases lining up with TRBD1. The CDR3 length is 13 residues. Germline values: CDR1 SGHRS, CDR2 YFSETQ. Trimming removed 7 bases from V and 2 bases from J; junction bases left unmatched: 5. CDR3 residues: CASSRDSNYGYTF. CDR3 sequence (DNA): TGCGCCAGCTCCCGGGACAGCAACTATGGCTACACCTTC.